A selection of T cell receptor beta chains follows, all from one sample in a study of CD8+ T cells in alopecia areata. Profiled with immunoSEQ multiplex PCR; TCRdb holds only in-frame clones, not every one. The sample yields roughly 200,000 clones, 35% to 40% seen once. The sample consisted of CD4+ T cells sorted from blood, taken at approximately week 34, from a patient treated with tofacitinib. Source of these receptors: a human donor with alopecia areata. Both conserved end residues are trimmed from each CDR3.

TRBV6-5	TRBJ1-1	ASSSGALSTEAF
TRBV7-9	TRBJ1-2	ASSLTQYYGYT
TRBV18	TRBJ1-5	ASSGQGDQPQH
TRBV5-1	TRBJ2-7	ASSSEGSYEQY
TRBV9	TRBJ2-5	ASSVDHSGSTETQY
TRBV19	TRBJ1-1	ATHRLPGTEAF
TRBV19	TRBJ2-4	ASSIPPSEEAKNIQY
TRBV7-2	TRBJ2-2	ASSTRTGQGTGELF
TRBV9	TRBJ1-1	ASSAGRAEAF
TRBV29-1	TRBJ2-3	SVLAGGPEGTDTQY
TRBV6-6	TRBJ2-3	ASNRQGTDTQY
TRBV9	TRBJ2-2	ASSVAIGELF
TRBV5-6	TRBJ1-5	ASSRSGTDQPQH
TRBV5-4	TRBJ2-6	ASSLPTGANVLT
TRBV7-9	TRBJ1-1	ASSHGEYEAF
TRBV11-2	TRBJ2-7	ASSHTTGASRGEQY
TRBV19	TRBJ2-5	ASSETVSQETQY
TRBV7-9	TRBJ1-6	ASSFDQPPLH
TRBV5-4	TRBJ2-5	ASSSKSSWYQETQY
TRBV25-1	TRBJ1-5	ASSVQWLGNQPQH
TRBV5-1	TRBJ2-3	ASSPNTLSGGPSTDTQY
TRBV4-1	TRBJ1-4	ASSQNDRDEKLF
TRBV10-3	TRBJ2-7	AIRPTVDSYEQY
TRBV2	TRBJ1-2	ASILTLGSYGYT
TRBV5-1	TRBJ2-5	ASSRQGEETQY
TRBV7-3	TRBJ2-3	ASSLRAARGRYLTDTQY
TRBV11-2	TRBJ2-5	ASSPRTSQY
TRBV27	TRBJ1-2	ASSLLEGGVPSPKANYGYT
TRBV6-4	TRBJ1-5	ASRLQGSSNQPQH
TRBV7-6	TRBJ1-1	ASSLDVNTEAF
TRBV30	TRBJ1-5	AWSVTPGEPQH
TRBV10-3	TRBJ2-5	AISESLAGAGETQY
TRBV11-2	TRBJ2-7	ASSLELAGVSEQY
TRBV7-9	TRBJ2-5	ASSRGTSVSETQY
TRBV5-4	TRBJ2-3	ASSQGQGAPRRSDTQY
TRBV6-6	TRBJ1-4	ASSYDGGGEKLF
TRBV7-9	TRBJ2-7	ASSLVGRAGYEQY
TRBV30	TRBJ1-1	AWSDPGQGASEAF
TRBV5-4	TRBJ2-3	ASSQTSGATTDTQY
TRBV29-1	TRBJ2-7	SVVQGSYEQY
TRBV7-3	TRBJ2-5	ASSPQGPGTQY
TRBV2	TRBJ2-7	ASSPSGTYYEQY